One T cell receptor (beta chain) is described in this entry. The data stem from a study of blood T cell repertoires in COVID-19. Study as a whole: Acute and convalescent COVID-19 specimens originated in the United States, Italy and Spain. T cells, B-cell-depleted T cells, or PBMCs provided the cDNA or gDNA that served as material.

In the original workflow: Amplified reference gene primers provided the basis for estimating nucleated cell counts. Assay used: immunoSEQ multiplex PCR; TCRdb lists only in-frame clones, some missing. Clone size and V and J calls were adopted from that table, with D and trimming inferred from the DNA. Of 60,000 to 85,000 clones listed, approximately 84% were seen once; the top ten hold approximately 12%. From germline, CDR1 is PRHDT and CDR2 FYEKMQ (reference sequence). V was trimmed by 5 bases and J by 2 bases, leaving 15 bases between them. CDR3 length: 16 amino acids. The rearrangement joins TRBV13 to TRBJ2-2, with D uncertain. The origin of this receptor is a human donor in a cohort sampled during active COVID-19. Sequencing was performed on peripheral blood. The CDR3 DNA follows: TGTGCCAGCAGCCTCCTCGACTGGAAAAACACCGGGGAGCTGTTTTTT. Its translation is CASSLLDWKNTGELFF. The entire variable domain, with the rest obtained from reference TRBV13 and TRBJ2-2, is as follows: AAGVIQSPRHLIKEKRETATLKCYPIPRHDTVYWYQQGPGQDPQFLISFYEKMQSDKGSIPDRFSAQQFSDYHSELNMSSLELGDSALYFCASSLLDWKNTGELFFGEGSRLTVL.